These T cell receptor beta chains were read from a single sample in a study of human T cells and chemical hapten exposure. TCRdb passed the RACE reads through MiXCR, listing each CDR3 protein once. The table shows tens of thousands of distinct CDR3 sequences, with 11% occurring only once. The material sequenced was whole blood, taken in connection with sensitization to the hapten diphenylcyclopropenone (DPC). These receptor sequences come from a woman between 40 and 50 years old with alopecia areata. Some clones in this sample may be carry-over from other donors' samples. CDR3s leave out the opening cysteine and the closing phenylalanine or tryptophan.

j_call v_call cdr3_aa
TRBJ2-3 TRBV3-1 ASSPQALAGGRTDTQY
TRBJ2-3 TRBV11-2 ASSLRLAGRTDTQY
TRBJ2-5 TRBV7-2 ASSPHTGSQETQY
TRBJ2-7 TRBV29-1 SVVRARGYEQY
TRBJ2-3 TRBV6-2/TRBV6-3 ASSYEAGSSTDTQY
TRBJ1-5 TRBV29-1 SVEGTGDQPQH
TRBJ1-5 TRBV19 ASSIGSGNQPQH
TRBJ2-1 TRBV11-2 ASSPIRGDSNEQF
TRBJ2-2 TRBV7-2 ASSLSIGGGTGELF
TRBJ1-1 TRBV7-9 ASSGQLSTEAF
TRBJ1-4 TRBV7-9 ASSTGTANEKLF
TRBJ1-6 TRBV9 ASSAKRGDNSPLH
TRBJ2-7 TRBV4-2 ASSQELRLAGSYEQY
TRBJ1-2 TRBV28 ASSSTGVYGYT
TRBJ2-5 TRBV11-2 ASSQRGTSGQETQY
TRBJ1-6 TRBV15 ATSSRTGEITPPLH
TRBJ2-1 TRBV5-1 ASSFLDSGRI
TRBJ2-2 TRBV12-3/TRBV12-4 ASSLGKAGELF
TRBJ2-2 TRBV7-2 ASSLGPDIRTGELF